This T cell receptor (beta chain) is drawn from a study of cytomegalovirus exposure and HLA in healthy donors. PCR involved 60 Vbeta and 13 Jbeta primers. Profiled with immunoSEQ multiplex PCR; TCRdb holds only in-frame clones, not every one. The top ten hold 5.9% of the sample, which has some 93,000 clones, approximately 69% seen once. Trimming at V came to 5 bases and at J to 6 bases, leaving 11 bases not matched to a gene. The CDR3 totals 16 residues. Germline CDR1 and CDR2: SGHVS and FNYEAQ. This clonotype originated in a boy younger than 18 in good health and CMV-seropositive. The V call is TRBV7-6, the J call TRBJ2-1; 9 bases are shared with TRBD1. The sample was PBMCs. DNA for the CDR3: TGTGCCAGCAGCCAACTGGCCGGGACAGGGAGCAATGAGCAGTTCTTC. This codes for CASSQLAGTGSNEQFF.